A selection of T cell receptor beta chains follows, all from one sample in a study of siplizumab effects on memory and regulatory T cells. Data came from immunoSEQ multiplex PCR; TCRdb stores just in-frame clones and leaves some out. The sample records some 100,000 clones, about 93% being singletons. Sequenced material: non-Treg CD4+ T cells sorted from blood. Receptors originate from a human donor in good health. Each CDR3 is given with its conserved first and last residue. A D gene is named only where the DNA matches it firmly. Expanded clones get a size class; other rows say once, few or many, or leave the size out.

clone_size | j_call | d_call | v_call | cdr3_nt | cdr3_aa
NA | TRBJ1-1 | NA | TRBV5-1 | TGCGCCAGCAGCTCAACAGGGCCTTTTGAAGCTTTCTTT | CASSSTGPFEAFF
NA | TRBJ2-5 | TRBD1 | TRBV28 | TGTGCCAGCAGTCCCCCCGGGACAGGGGGAGAGACCCAGTACTTC | CASSPPGTGGETQYF
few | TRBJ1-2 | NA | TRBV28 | TGTGCCAGCAGCTCATCCTGGTCCTATGGCTACACCTTC | CASSSSWSYGYTF
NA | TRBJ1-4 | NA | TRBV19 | TGTGCCAGTAGTATACAGGGTGGGAATGAAAAACTGTTTTTT | CASSIQGGNEKLFF
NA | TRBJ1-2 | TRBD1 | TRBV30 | TGTGCCTGGAGGGGACAGGGAGGAGGCTACACCTTC | CAWRGQGGGYTF
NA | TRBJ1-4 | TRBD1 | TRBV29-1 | TGCAGCGTTGAAGTAGGACAGGGTAATGAAAAACTGTTTTTT | CSVEVGQGNEKLFF
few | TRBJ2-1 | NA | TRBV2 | TGTGCCAGCAATCCGCTTTCGAATGAGCAGTTCTTC | CASNPLSNEQFF
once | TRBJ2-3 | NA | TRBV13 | TGTGCCAGCAGCTTGTACCTGGGGGGGGCAGGTACGCAGTATTTT | CASSLYLGGAGTQYF
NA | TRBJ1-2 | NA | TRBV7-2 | TGTGCCAGCAGCTTCCAGGGTATTAACTATGGCTACACCTTC | CASSFQGINYGYTF
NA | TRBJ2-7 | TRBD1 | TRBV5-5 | TGTGCCAGCAGCCCCGTCGGTGGACAGGGACCCTACGAGCAGTACTTC | CASSPVGGQGPYEQYF
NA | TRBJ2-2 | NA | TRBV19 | TGTGCCAGTAGTATCCCCGCGAGGCCCGGGGAGCTGTTTTTT | CASSIPARPGELFF
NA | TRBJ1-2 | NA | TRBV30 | TGTGCCTGTAGGGAGGATGGCTACACCTTC | CACREDGYTF
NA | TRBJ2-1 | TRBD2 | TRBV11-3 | TGTGCCAGCAGCCCGAACGGACTAGCGGGTGGGGCTTACAATGAGCAGTTCTTC | CASSPNGLAGGAYNEQFF
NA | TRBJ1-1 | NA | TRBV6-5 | TGTGCCAGCAGTTACCGCCTGGGGCAGGGAAACACTGAAGCTTTCTTT | CASSYRLGQGNTEAFF
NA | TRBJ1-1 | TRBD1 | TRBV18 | TGTGCCAGCCGGTCGAGGGACAGGGGGAACACTGAAGCTTTCTTT | CASRSRDRGNTEAFF
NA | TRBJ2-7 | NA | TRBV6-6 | TGTGCCAGCAGTTCTCCAGCGGTGTCCTACGAGCAGTACTTC | CASSSPAVSYEQYF
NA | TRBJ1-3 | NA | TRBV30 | TGTGCCTGGAGTGTTCGGAGCTCTGGAAACACCATATATTTT | CAWSVRSSGNTIYF
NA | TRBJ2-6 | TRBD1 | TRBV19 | TGTGCCAGTAGGAAGTTACAGGGGAAAGGTGGGGCCAACGTCCTGACTTTC | CASRKLQGKGGANVLTF
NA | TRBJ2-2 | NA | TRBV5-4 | TGTGCCAGCAGCCCCATAAGGACAACGAACACCGGGGAGCTGTTTTTT | CASSPIRTTNTGELFF
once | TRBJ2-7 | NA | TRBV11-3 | TGTGCCAGCAGCTTCCTGGGCTACGAGCAGTACTTC | CASSFLGYEQYF
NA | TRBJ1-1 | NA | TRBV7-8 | TGTGCCAGCAGCTTAGCGGGGGCGCTCACTGAAGCTTTCTTT | CASSLAGALTEAFF
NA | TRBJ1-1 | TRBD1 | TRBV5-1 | TGCGCCAGCAGCCCCGGGACAGTCAACACTGAAGCTTTCTTT | CASSPGTVNTEAFF
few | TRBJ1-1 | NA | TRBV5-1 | TGCGCCAGCAGCTTGGGGGGAATCGCTCTCCGAGCTTTCTTT | CASSLGGIALRAFF